This TCR beta chain comes out of a study of T cell responses to AZD1222 COVID-19 vaccine. Overall study: Pooling covered second doses at about 4 or about 12 weeks. Overall study findings and caveats: Reports indicate that nearly half of spike-specific TCRs are directed at unmutated variant regions. Among the donors, most were white British and more were female, and clonal diversity was possibly underestimated.

Germline-derived CDR1 and CDR2 are MNHEY and SVGEGT. V lost 3 bases, J lost 0 bases, and 8 bases lay in between. The CDR3 covers 14 residues. The method was immunoSEQ multiplex PCR; TCRdb's version includes in-frame clones alone and lacks a portion of them. The repertoire includes some 140,000 clones, 70% to 90% of them detected once, and 1.9% sits in the top ten. On this clone itself: As yet, its antigen is unknown.

The TCR originated in an adult in good health. The source material was peripheral blood, sampled on day 0 of AZD1222 vaccination. The V gene is TRBV6-2 or TRBV6-3, the J gene TRBJ1-1; D call uncertain. For the CDR3, the DNA is TGTGCCAGCAGTTATCCGGGAATGAACACTGAAGCTTTCTTT. As protein: CASSYPGMNTEAFF.